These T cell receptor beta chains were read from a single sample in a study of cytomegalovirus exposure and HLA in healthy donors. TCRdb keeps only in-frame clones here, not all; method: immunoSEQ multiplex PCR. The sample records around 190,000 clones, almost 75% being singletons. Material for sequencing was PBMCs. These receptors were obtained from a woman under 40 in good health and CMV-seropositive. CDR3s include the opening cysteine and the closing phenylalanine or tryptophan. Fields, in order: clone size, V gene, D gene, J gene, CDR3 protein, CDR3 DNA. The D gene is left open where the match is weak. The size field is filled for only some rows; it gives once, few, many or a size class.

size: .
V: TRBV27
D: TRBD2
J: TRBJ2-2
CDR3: CASSLSGLAGGELFF
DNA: TGTGCCAGCAGTCTCTCGGGACTAGCGGGAGGGGAGCTGTTTTTT

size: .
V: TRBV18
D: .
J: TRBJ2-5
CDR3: CASSPPRPEIIQETQYF
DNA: TGTGCCAGCTCACCGCCCCGTCCCGAGATTATTCAAGAGACCCAGTACTTC

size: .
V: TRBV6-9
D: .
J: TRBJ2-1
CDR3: CASAGERQHYNEQFF
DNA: TGTGCCAGCGCTGGCGAGCGGCAACATTACAATGAGCAGTTCTTC

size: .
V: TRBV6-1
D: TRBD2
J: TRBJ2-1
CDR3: CASRVAGGGYNEQFF
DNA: TGTGCCAGCAGAGTAGCGGGAGGGGGCTACAATGAGCAGTTCTTC

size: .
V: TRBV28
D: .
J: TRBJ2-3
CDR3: CASRYGTDTQYF
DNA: TGTGCCAGCAGGTATGGCACAGATACGCAGTATTTT

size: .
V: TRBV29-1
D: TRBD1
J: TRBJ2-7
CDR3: CSVFTGGTYEQYF
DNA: TGCAGCGTTTTCACAGGGGGCACCTACGAGCAGTACTTC

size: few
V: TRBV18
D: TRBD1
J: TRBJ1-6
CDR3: CASSGDSYNSPLHF
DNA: TGTGCCAGCTCGGGGGACAGCTATAATTCACCCCTCCACTTT

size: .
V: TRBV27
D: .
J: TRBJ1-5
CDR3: CASSLGLNQPQHF
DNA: TGTGCCAGCAGTTTGGGACTCAATCAGCCCCAGCATTTT

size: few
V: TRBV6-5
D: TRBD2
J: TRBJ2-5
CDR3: CASSGGLVRETQYF
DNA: TGTGCCAGCAGTGGGGGACTAGTCCGGGAGACCCAGTACTTC

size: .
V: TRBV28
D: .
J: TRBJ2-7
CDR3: CASSLTPAYEQYF
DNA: TGTGCCAGCAGTTTAACGCCAGCCTACGAGCAGTACTTC

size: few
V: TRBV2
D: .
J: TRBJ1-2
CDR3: CASKKNGPYGYTF
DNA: TGTGCCAGCAAAAAAAATGGCCCCTATGGCTACACCTTC

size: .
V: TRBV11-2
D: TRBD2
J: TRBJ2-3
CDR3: CASSPRTSGRTDTQYF
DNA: TGTGCCAGCAGCCCTCGGACTAGCGGGAGGACAGATACGCAGTATTTT

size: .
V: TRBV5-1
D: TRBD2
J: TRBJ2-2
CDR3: CASSWRPGLADTGELFF
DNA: TGCGCCAGCAGCTGGAGGCCGGGACTAGCGGACACCGGGGAGCTGTTTTTT

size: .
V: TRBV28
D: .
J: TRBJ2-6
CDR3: CASSYSPGANVLTF
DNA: TGTGCCAGCAGTTACAGCCCTGGGGCCAACGTCCTGACTTTC

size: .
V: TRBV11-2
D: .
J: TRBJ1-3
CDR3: CASSLAGAGNTIYF
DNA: TGTGCCAGCAGCTTGGCCGGGGCTGGAAACACCATATATTTT

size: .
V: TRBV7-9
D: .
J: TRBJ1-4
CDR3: CASSLDSTNEKLFF
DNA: TGTGCCAGCAGCTTGGACTCAACTAATGAAAAACTGTTTTTT

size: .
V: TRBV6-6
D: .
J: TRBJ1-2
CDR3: CASSYVPVKLYGYTF
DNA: TGTGCCAGCAGTTACGTTCCCGTTAAACTCTATGGCTACACCTTC

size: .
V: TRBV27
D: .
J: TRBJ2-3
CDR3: CASSPGDLNLDTQYF
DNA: TGTGCCAGCAGTCCAGGGGACCTGAACCTAGATACGCAGTATTTT

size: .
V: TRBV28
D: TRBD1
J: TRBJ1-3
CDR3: CASSFRGSGNTIYF
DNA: TGTGCCAGCAGTTTCAGGGGGTCTGGAAACACCATATATTTT

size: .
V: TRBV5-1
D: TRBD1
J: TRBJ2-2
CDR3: CASSSQTGDTGELFF
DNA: TGCGCCAGCAGCTCCCAAACAGGGGACACCGGGGAGCTGTTTTTT

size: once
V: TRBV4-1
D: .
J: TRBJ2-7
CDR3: CASSQVPGVNYEQYF
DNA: TGCGCCAGCAGCCAAGTCCCAGGGGTAAACTACGAGCAGTACTTC

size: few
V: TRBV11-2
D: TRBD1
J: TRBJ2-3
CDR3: CASSSGTGGDTQYF
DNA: TGTGCCAGCAGCTCCGGGACAGGGGGAGATACGCAGTATTTT

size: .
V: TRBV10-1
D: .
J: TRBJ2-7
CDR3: CASSPREGFSSYEQYF
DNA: TGCGCCAGCAGCCCGAGGGAAGGTTTCAGCTCCTACGAGCAGTACTTC

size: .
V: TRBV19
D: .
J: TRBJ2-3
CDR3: CASSPTDTQYF
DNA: TGTGCCAGTAGCCCGACAGATACGCAGTATTTT

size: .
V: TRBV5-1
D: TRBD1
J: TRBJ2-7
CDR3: CASSGGQTYEQYF
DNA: TGCGCCAGCAGTGGGGGACAGACCTACGAGCAGTACTTC

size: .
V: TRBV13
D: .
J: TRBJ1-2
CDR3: CASSLGEGYYGYTF
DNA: TGTGCCAGCAGCTTAGGGGAGGGGTACTATGGCTACACCTTC

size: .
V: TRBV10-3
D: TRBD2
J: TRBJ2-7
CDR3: CAISESSGDVYEQYF
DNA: TGTGCCATCAGTGAGTCAAGCGGGGACGTATACGAGCAGTACTTC

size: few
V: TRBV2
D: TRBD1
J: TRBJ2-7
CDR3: CASSVSTGQGLGEQYF
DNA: TGTGCCAGCAGTGTATCAACCGGACAGGGTCTGGGCGAGCAGTACTTC